The entry that follows covers one T cell receptor (beta chain) sequence. What it binds is unknown. This entry comes from a study of cytomegalovirus exposure and HLA in healthy donors. This table comes from immunoSEQ multiplex PCR, and its TCRdb copy is limited to in-frame clones, with some not included. This table has 150,000 to 200,000 clones, roughly 82% appearing once. Germline CDR1 reads SNHLY; CDR2 reads FYNNEI. The CDR3 is 12 amino acids. V dropped 3 bases and J dropped 7 bases, with 10 bases sitting between them. Regarding the study as a whole: The finding came from a later analysis; first-cohort TCR clusters tended to co-occur in the 130 or so validation repertoires. The listing of 150 to 200 TCR beta chains classed them as cytomegalovirus-associated. Generally TCR sequences proved uncommon, though certain public TCRs appeared in numerous donors.

Separation from the approximately 710-subject first cohort characterized the roughly 120-subject validation cohort, to which the donors belonged. This rearrangement joins TRBV2 to TRBJ2-7; D not certain. The specimen was PBMCs. The TCR sequence derives from a woman under 30 in good health and CMV-seronegative. The CDR3 nucleotides read TGTGCCAGCAGTGACCCTGCGTCGGAGCAGTACTTC. It yields the protein CASSDPASEQYF.